This T cell receptor (beta chain) was sequenced for a study of cytomegalovirus exposure and HLA in healthy donors. The germline V gene has CDR1 SNHLY and CDR2 FYNNEI. V lost 4 bases, J lost 1 base, and 7 bases lay in between. This CDR3 comprises 13 residues. PCR was performed using 60 Vbeta and 13 Jbeta primers. Produced via immunoSEQ multiplex PCR; TCRdb's table is partial and in-frame only. The profile shows 150,000 or so clones, around 80% of them singletons. Findings of the study overall: A later analysis linked a missense DCLRE1C variant to TCR beta V- and J-gene trimming. In an earlier analysis, about 87% or about 30%: the productive usage of most TCR beta V segments. Reportedly, HLA-A and HLA-B alleles of most subjects were accurately predicted from TCR beta.

Concerning this clone itself: The antigen is unknown.

V usage is TRBV2 and J usage is TRBJ2-5; weak D call: TRBD1 (6 bases). The sample consisted of PBMCs. The receptor was derived from a woman aged 50 to 65 in good health and CMV-seropositive. As DNA, the CDR3 is TGTGCCAGCAGTGTCAGGGGCCAAGAGACCCAGTACTTC. Its translation is CASSVRGQETQYF.